Following are 3 T cell receptor beta chains from one sample sequenced in a study of cytomegalovirus exposure and HLA in healthy donors. PCR primers comprised 60 Vbeta and 13 Jbeta primers. Method: immunoSEQ multiplex PCR; TCRdb's copy keeps in-frame clones and lacks some. The data hold about 110,000 clones, with around 73% observed a single time. Sequencing used PBMCs. The receptors here all came from a woman in her twenties or thirties in good health and CMV-seropositive.

V usage is TRBV18 and J usage is TRBJ1-1; TRBD1 aligns across 10 bases. Losses at the gene ends were 4 bases for V and 6 bases for J; bases not matched to a gene: 11. The CDR3 sequence is 16 residues long. Per the germline V gene, CDR1 is KGHSH and CDR2 is LQKENI. The chain's CDR3 is CASSHQPGQGRAEAFF. CDR3 in DNA: TGTGCCAGCTCACACCAACCGGGACAGGGGAGAGCTGAAGCTTTCTTT.

The chain joins TRBV9 to TRBJ1-2; D remains unclear. CDR1 is SGDLS, CDR2 YYNGEE, per germline. V was pared by 3 bases and J by 8 bases, with 17 bases between. The length of the CDR3 is 14 residues. In DNA form, the CDR3 reads TGTGCCAGCAGCGGAGGTGGCGGTCCTTCAGGCTACACCTTC. It encodes CASSGGGGPSGYTF. The whole variable domain, remainder taken from reference TRBV9 and TRBJ1-2, is DSGVTQTPKHLITATGQRVTLRCSPRSGDLSVYWYQQSLDQGLQFLIQYYNGEERAKGNILERFSAQQFPDLHSELNLSSLELGDSALYFCASSGGGGPSGYTFGSGTRLTVV.

The rearrangement joins TRBV19 to TRBJ1-2; 10 bases are shared with TRBD1. The germline V gene has CDR1 LNHDA and CDR2 SQIVND (reference sequence). The CDR3 is 19 amino acids. Trimming cost V 3 bases and J 6 bases; bases outside gene matches: 19. CDR3 in DNA: TGTGCCAGTAGTATCAGCTCAAGAAACCCGGGGACAGGGGTGGATGGCTACACCTTC. Translated, it gives CASSISSRNPGTGVDGYTF.